A single sample gave rise to the 28 T cell receptor beta chains below, sequenced in a study of CD8+CD57+ T cells in acquired aplastic anemia. The use of genomic DNA as template underpinned the TCR beta VDJ and CDR3 profiling. TCRdb reprocessed the reads via MiXCR and lists one record per CDR3 protein. The sample yields about 200,000 distinct CDR3 sequences, roughly 50% seen once. Patients included in sequencing had previously demonstrated CD8+CD57+ cell expansion by flow cytometry. Sequencing was done on a sample of sorted CD4+, CD8+, or CD8+CD57+ T cells (not recorded which) from PBMCs. These TCRs come from a human donor with aplastic anemia.

To note about this clonotype: A much more abundant neighbour one base away suggests this may be a read error. The J gene is TRBJ1-4, the V gene TRBV5-1; D might be TRBD1 (6 bases). Germline CDR1 reads SGHRS; CDR2 reads YFSETQ. The CDR3 runs 17 residues. The CDR3 bases are TGCGCCAGCAGCGGTGGTGGGGGCCCGACAACTAATGGAAAACTGTTTTTT. It yields the protein CASSGGGGPTTNGKLFF.

On this clonotype: Just one base apart from a much larger clone, this may be a read error. The V call is TRBV2, the J call TRBJ1-2; D uncertain. Germline CDR1 SNHLY, CDR2 FYNNEI. There are 14 residues in the CDR3. The CDR3 nucleotides are TGTGCCAGCAGTTATACCCCTGCAAGAAGTGGCCACACCTTC. Translation gives CASSYTPARSGHTF. Looking up the rest from reference TRBV2 and TRBJ1-2 gives the full variable domain: EPEVTQTPSHQVTQMGQEVILRCVPISNHLYFYWYRQILGQKVEFLVSFYNNEISEKSEIFDDQFSVERPDGSNFTLKIRSTKLEDSAMYFCASSYTPARSGHTFGSGTRLTVV.

A note on this clonotype: It may be a read error: a sequence one base away is much more abundant. The CDR3 protein is CASSYVSTGNQPQHF. DNA of the CDR3: TGTGCCAGCAGTTACGTCAGCACGGGCAATCAGCCCCAGCATTTT. The chain uses TRBV6-6 and TRBJ1-5; D uncertain. V dropped 2 bases and J dropped 2 bases, with 10 bases sitting between them. The CDR3 is made up of 15 amino acids. The germline V gene encodes CDR1 MNHNY and CDR2 SVGAGI (reference sequence).

This sequence joins TRBV2 and TRBJ1-6; TRBD1 matches 7 bases. The germline gives CDR1 SNHLY, CDR2 FYNNEI. Trimming at V came to 5 bases and at J to 14 bases, leaving 15 bases not matched to a gene. CDR3 length: 15 amino acids. The CDR3 nucleotides read TGTGCCAGCAGTCCGTTGAGGGCAGGTCAGGGGGCCCTCCACTTT. It encodes CASSPLRAGQGALHF.

V gene TRBV24-1 combines with J gene TRBJ1-2; D might be TRBD1 (6 bases). The CDR3 spans 14 residues. The V and J ends lost 4 bases and 4 bases respectively, with 12 bases between them. Germline V CDR1 and CDR2: KGHDR, SFDVKD. The CDR3 DNA sequence: TGTGCCACCAGTGAACAGGGAAGGTCCTATGGCTACACCTTC. It yields the protein CATSEQGRSYGYTF.

This clonotype came up many times. This chain connects TRBV9 to TRBJ2-5, with D tentatively TRBD1 (5 bases). CDR3 size: 14 residues. Trimming took off 1 base at V and 5 bases at J, with 12 bases between the two ends. Germline V gives CDR1 SGDLS, CDR2 YYNGEE. CDR3 region: CASSVPSAGETQYF. CDR3 bases: TGTGCCAGCAGCGTACCATCAGCAGGGGAGACCCAGTACTTC.

This clonotype was observed a few times. The V and J genes are TRBV3-1 and TRBJ2-3; 9 bases fit TRBD1. This CDR3 has 13 residues. Looked up from germline, CDR1 is LGHDT and CDR2 is YNNKEL (reference sequence). V shed 10 bases and J 2 bases; nucleotides not matched to a gene: 4. In nucleotides, the CDR3 is TGTGCCACCTGGGACAGGGACACAGATACGCAGTATTTT. It yields the protein CATWDRDTDTQYF.

The V gene is TRBV19, the J gene TRBJ2-5; maybe TRBD1 (6 bases). V was cut by 5 bases and J by 5 bases, with 12 bases left in between. CDR1 LNHDA and CDR2 SQIVND come from the germline V gene (reference sequence). The CDR3 is 13 amino acids. Written as DNA, the CDR3 is TGTGCCAGTAGTCAACAGGGCGAGGAGACCCAGTACTTC. Translated, it gives CASSQQGEETQYF. The whole variable domain, filled in from reference TRBV19 and TRBJ2-5, reads DGGITQSPKYLFRKEGQNVTLSCEQNLNHDAMYWYRQDPGQGLRLIYYSQIVNDFQKGDIAEGYSVSREKKESFPLTVTSAQKNPTAFYLCASSQQGEETQYFGPGTRLLVL.

The chain carries TRBV4-3 and TRBJ2-3; D gene unclear. Looked up from germline, CDR1 is LGHNA and CDR2 is YSLEER. The ends were cut back, 1 base at V and 3 bases at J, with 8 bases in the middle. The CDR3 is 14 amino acids. The CDR3 region is CASSQAYGTDTQYF. CDR3 DNA: TGCGCCAGCAGCCAAGCATATGGTACAGATACGCAGTATTTT.

This clonotype was seen many times. The rearrangement joins TRBV5-1 to TRBJ2-3; 9 nucleotides match TRBD2. With 1 base clipped from V and 4 bases from J, the junction kept 7 bases outside the gene matches. The CDR3 is 16 residues long. Germline CDR1 and CDR2: SGHRS and YFSETQ. CDR3 in amino acids: CASSLFAGGPADTQYF. CDR3 DNA sequence: TGCGCCAGCAGCTTGTTCGCGGGGGGGCCTGCAGATACGCAGTATTTT.

The chain is built from TRBV10-3 and TRBJ1-3; 7 nucleotides align to TRBD1. With 4 bases clipped from V and 3 bases from J, the junction kept 3 bases outside the gene matches. The CDR3 spans 14 residues. Germline-derived CDR1 and CDR2 are ENHRY and SYGVKD. The CDR3 nucleotides are TGTGCCATCAGTGGCACAGGGGTTGGAAACACCATATATTTT. This codes for CAISGTGVGNTIYF.

This clonotype was picked up a small number of times. This may be a read error: a much more frequent sequence differs by one nucleotide. The rearrangement uses TRBV19 and TRBJ1-4; perhaps TRBD1 as D (5 bases). Trimming removed 5 bases from V and 10 bases from J, with 23 bases in between. CDR1 is LNHDA and CDR2 is SQIVND in the germline V gene (reference sequence). There are 16 residues in the CDR3. Here the CDR3 DNA reads TGTGCCAGTAGTTTATCCTCCGGGGGAGGGCGAGGAAAACTGTTTTTT. It specifies CASSLSSGGGRGKLFF.

This clonotype was recorded at least ten times. The chain recombines TRBV14 with TRBJ2-3; D is uncertain. The V end lost 1 base, the J end lost 7 bases, and 9 bases lay between the germline ends. This CDR3 has 13 residues. From germline, CDR1 is SGHDN and CDR2 FVKESK. CDR3 in amino acids: CASSQASQNTQYF. The CDR3 DNA follows: TGTGCCAGCAGCCAAGCATCCCAAAATACGCAGTATTTT.

This clonotype was seen at least ten times. The CDR3: CASSLVRTVGAKLFF. CDR3 sequence (DNA): TGTGCCAGCAGCTTAGTCAGGACGGTGGGGGCGAAACTGTTTTTT. The V gene is TRBV7-8, the J gene TRBJ1-4; tentatively, D is TRBD1 (6 bases). Germline CDR1 and CDR2: SGHVS and FQNEAQ. The CDR3 loop spans 15 amino acids. The V gene lost 1 base and the J gene lost 11 bases, with 17 bases spanning the gap.

The chain carries TRBV10-3 and TRBJ1-2; 7 positions match TRBD1. V lost 10 bases to trimming and J lost 2 bases; unmatched junction nucleotides: 22. The CDR3 runs to 18 residues. The germline CDR1 and CDR2 sequences are ENHRY and SYGVKD. The CDR3 protein is CASRNAEGQEGRNYGYTF. The CDR3, as DNA: TGTGCCAGCAGGAACGCCGAAGGACAGGAGGGGAGAAACTATGGCTACACCTTC.

The DNA of the CDR3 is TGCGCCAGCAGTGGGGCTAGCGGCACAGATACGCAGTATTTT. Its protein product is CASSGASGTDTQYF. The V and J genes are TRBV10-2 and TRBJ2-3, with D possibly matching TRBD2 (6 bases). There are 14 residues in the CDR3. V was clipped by 4 bases and J by 1 base, with 9 bases between them. Germline lookup yields CDR1 WSHSY and CDR2 SAAADI.

The V gene is TRBV19, the J gene TRBJ1-1; 10 nucleotides align to TRBD1. The V segment lost 1 base and the J segment 4 bases; nucleotides outside the gene matches: 3. The length of the CDR3 is 15 residues. Germline loops: CDR1 LNHDA, CDR2 SQIVND (reference sequence). In DNA, the CDR3 is TGTGCCAGTAGTATAGGGGACAGGGGATCCACTGAAGCTTTCTTT. Translation: CASSIGDRGSTEAFF.

The chain joins TRBV7-2 to TRBJ1-1; 8 bases are shared with TRBD1. Germline CDR1 and CDR2: SGHTA and FQGNSA. V shed 3 bases, J shed 4 bases, and the junction held 4 bases outside the gene matches. CDR3 length equals 14 residues. In DNA form, the CDR3 reads TGTGCCAGCAGCTTGGACAGGGTGGTCACTGAAGCTTTCTTT. Translating it yields CASSLDRVVTEAFF.

The chain joins TRBV10-3 to TRBJ1-5, with D unclear. CDR1 is ENHRY and CDR2 is SYGVKD in the germline V gene. V was cut by 6 bases and J by 7 bases, with 13 bases left in between. CDR3 length: 13 amino acids. CDR3 in amino acids: CAIRRELHQPQHF. In nucleotides, the CDR3 is TGTGCCATCAGGCGTGAACTGCACCAGCCCCAGCATTTT.

This clonotype was observed at least ten times. The chain recombines TRBV3-1 with TRBJ1-5; D is ambiguous. The CDR3 is 14 residues long. Trimming shortened V by 4 bases and J by 3 bases, and 10 bases separated the two germline ends. Per the germline V gene, CDR1 is LGHDT and CDR2 is YNNKEL (reference sequence). As DNA, the CDR3 is TGTGCCAGCAGCCTCTCGTCAGTCAATCAGCCCCAGCATTTT. It codes for CASSLSSVNQPQHF.

The chain couples TRBV18 to TRBJ1-5; tentatively, D is TRBD1 (5 bases). Germline CDR1 KGHSH, CDR2 LQKENI. Trimming cost V 6 bases and J 0 bases, with 15 bases left between them. This CDR3 is built from 16 residues. CDR3 sequence: CASSLTETLSNQPQHF. CDR3 nucleotides: TGTGCCAGCTCTTTGACAGAGACGCTTAGCAATCAGCCCCAGCATTTT. Together with reference TRBV18 and TRBJ1-5, the CDR3 gives the full variable domain: NAGVMQNPRHLVRRRGQEARLRCSPMKGHSHVYWYRQLPEEGLKFMVYLQKENIIDESGMPKERFSAEFPKEGPSILRIQQVVRGDSAAYFCASSLTETLSNQPQHFGDGTRLSIL.

The rearrangement joins TRBV29-1 to TRBJ2-7; 9 bases align to TRBD1. Germline V gene sequence: CDR1 SQVTM, CDR2 ANQGSEA. This CDR3 spans 15 amino acids. The ends lost 3 bases at V and 6 bases at J; junction bases unmatched: 12. The CDR3 loop is CSVERASGQGIEQYF. The DNA of the CDR3 is TGCAGCGTTGAGCGCGCTTCGGGACAGGGAATCGAGCAGTACTTC.

This clonotype was detected ten times or more. This chain uses TRBV3-1 with TRBJ1-2, with a weak D call TRBD1 (5 bases). Trimming took 4 bases from V and 6 from J, leaving 12 bases between them. Per the germline V gene, CDR1 is LGHDT and CDR2 is YNNKEL (reference sequence). The CDR3 has 13 residues. CDR3 in amino acids: CASSPRGRDGYTF. DNA of the CDR3: TGTGCCAGCAGCCCGAGGGGCAGGGATGGCTACACCTTC.

This clonotype was picked up many times. The J gene is TRBJ1-1, the V gene TRBV7-9; TRBD1 matches 8 bases. Trimming cost V 4 bases and J 5 bases; bases outside gene matches: 3. Germline-derived CDR1 and CDR2 are SEHNR and FQNEAQ (reference sequence). The CDR3 length is 13 residues. The chain's CDR3 is CASSSQGATEAFF. The DNA for the CDR3 is TGTGCCAGCAGCTCCCAGGGGGCGACTGAAGCTTTCTTT.

This clonotype has just a few counts. V usage is TRBV20-1 and J usage is TRBJ2-7; weak D call: TRBD1 (6 bases). Deletions cut 2 bases from V and 4 bases from J, with 9 bases between. The CDR3 is 12 amino acids. The germline CDR1 and CDR2 sequences are DFQATT and SNEGSKA (reference sequence). The CDR3 region is CSARRQEYEQYF. The CDR3 bases are TGCAGTGCTAGAAGACAGGAATACGAGCAGTACTTC.

The J gene is TRBJ2-3, the V gene TRBV19; perhaps TRBD2 as D (6 bases). Looked up from germline, CDR1 is LNHDA and CDR2 is SQIVND (reference sequence). Trimming stripped 5 bases from V and 2 bases from J, with 17 bases between. The CDR3 contains 16 residues. CDR3 DNA: TGTGCCAGTAGTCTTGGGGACTCGCGGCTCACAGATACGCAGTATTTT. This sequence encodes CASSLGDSRLTDTQYF. Full variable domain (rest looked up from reference TRBV19 and TRBJ2-3): DGGITQSPKYLFRKEGQNVTLSCEQNLNHDAMYWYRQDPGQGLRLIYYSQIVNDFQKGDIAEGYSVSREKKESFPLTVTSAQKNPTAFYLCASSLGDSRLTDTQYFGPGTRLTVL.

The gene calls are TRBV20-1 and TRBJ2-3; D is possibly TRBD2 (5 bases). Per the germline V gene, CDR1 is DFQATT and CDR2 is SNEGSKA (reference sequence). Trimming pared 6 bases from V and 12 bases from J, leaving 19 bases between. CDR3 length: 12 residues. CDR3 coding DNA: TGCAGTGCGCCCCGGACGACGGGATTTCAGTATTTT. Protein sequence: CSAPRTTGFQYF.

This clonotype was seen once. This sequence joins TRBV5-8 and TRBJ1-1; possibly TRBD1 for D (5 bases). The germline V gene has CDR1 SGHTS and CDR2 YDEGEE. This CDR3 has 15 amino acids. V was shortened by 4 bases and J by 0 bases, with 13 bases between the two germline ends. CDR3 loop: CASSIRQYMNTEAFF. The CDR3 region has the DNA TGTGCCAGCAGCATAAGACAGTACATGAACACTGAAGCTTTCTTT.